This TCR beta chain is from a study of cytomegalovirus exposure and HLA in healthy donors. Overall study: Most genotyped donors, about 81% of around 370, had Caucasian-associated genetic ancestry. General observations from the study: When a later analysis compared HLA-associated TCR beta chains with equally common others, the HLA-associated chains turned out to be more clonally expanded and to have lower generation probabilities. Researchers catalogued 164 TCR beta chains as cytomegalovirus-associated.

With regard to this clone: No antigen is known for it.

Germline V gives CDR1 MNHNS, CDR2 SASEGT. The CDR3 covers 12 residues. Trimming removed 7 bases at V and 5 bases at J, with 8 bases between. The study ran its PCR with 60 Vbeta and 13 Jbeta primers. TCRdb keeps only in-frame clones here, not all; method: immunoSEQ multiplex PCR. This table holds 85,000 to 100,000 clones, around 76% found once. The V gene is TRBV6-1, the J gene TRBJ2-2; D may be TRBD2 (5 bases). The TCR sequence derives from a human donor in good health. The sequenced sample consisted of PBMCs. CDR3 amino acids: CASKSGTGELFF. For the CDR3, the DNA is TGTGCCAGCAAATCGGGGACCGGGGAGCTGTTTTTT.